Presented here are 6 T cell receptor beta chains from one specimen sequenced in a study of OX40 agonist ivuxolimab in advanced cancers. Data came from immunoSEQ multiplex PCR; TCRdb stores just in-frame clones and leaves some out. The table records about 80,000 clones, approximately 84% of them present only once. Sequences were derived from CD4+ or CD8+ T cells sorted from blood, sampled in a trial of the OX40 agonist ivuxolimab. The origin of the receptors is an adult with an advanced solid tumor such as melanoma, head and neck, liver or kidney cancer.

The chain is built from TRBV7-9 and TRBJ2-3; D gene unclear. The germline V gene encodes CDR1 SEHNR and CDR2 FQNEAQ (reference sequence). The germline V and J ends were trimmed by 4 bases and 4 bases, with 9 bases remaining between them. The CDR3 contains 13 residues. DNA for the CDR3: TGTGCCAGCAGCTCAGACGCGGCAGATACGCAGTATTTT. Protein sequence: CASSSDAADTQYF.

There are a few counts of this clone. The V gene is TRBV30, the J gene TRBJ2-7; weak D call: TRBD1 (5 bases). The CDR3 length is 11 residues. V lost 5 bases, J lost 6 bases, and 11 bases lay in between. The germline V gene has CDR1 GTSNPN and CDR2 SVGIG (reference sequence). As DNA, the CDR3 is TGTGCCTGGGGTCAGGGCGGCGAGCAGTACTTC. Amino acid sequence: CAWGQGGEQYF. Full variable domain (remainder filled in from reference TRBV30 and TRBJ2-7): SQTIHQWPATLVQPVGSPLSLECTVEGTSNPNLYWYRQAAGRGLQLLFYSVGIGQISSEVPQNLSASRPQDRQFILSSKKLLLSDSGFYLCAWGQGGEQYFGPGTRLTVT.

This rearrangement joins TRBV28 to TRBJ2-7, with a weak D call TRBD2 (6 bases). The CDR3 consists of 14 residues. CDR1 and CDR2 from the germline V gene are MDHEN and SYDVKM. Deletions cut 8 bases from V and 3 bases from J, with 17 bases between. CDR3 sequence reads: CASWGGPPFYEQYF. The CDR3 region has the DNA TGTGCCAGCTGGGGAGGCCCCCCCTTCTACGAGCAGTACTTC.

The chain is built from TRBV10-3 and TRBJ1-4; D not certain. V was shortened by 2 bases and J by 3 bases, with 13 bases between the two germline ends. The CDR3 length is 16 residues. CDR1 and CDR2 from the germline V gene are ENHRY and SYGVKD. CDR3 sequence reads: CAISETASNPNEKLFF. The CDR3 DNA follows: TGTGCCATCAGTGAGACGGCCTCAAATCCTAATGAAAAACTGTTTTTT.

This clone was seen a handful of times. This CDR3 reads CASSQDTTAYNEKLFF. The CDR3 DNA follows: TGCGCCAGCAGCCAAGATACCACGGCCTATAATGAAAAACTGTTTTTT. The chain joins TRBV4-3 to TRBJ1-4, with D unresolved. The V and J ends lost 0 bases and 4 bases respectively, with 12 bases between them. This CDR3 is built from 16 residues. Per the germline V gene, CDR1 is LGHNA and CDR2 is YSLEER.

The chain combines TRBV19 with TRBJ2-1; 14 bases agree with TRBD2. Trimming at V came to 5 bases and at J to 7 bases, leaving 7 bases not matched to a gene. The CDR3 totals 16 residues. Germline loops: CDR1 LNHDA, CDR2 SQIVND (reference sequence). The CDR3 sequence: CASSSRLAGGINEQFF. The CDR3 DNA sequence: TGTGCCAGTAGTTCTCGACTAGCGGGAGGGATTAATGAGCAGTTCTTC. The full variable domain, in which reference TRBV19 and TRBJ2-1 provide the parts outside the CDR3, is DGGITQSPKYLFRKEGQNVTLSCEQNLNHDAMYWYRQDPGQGLRLIYYSQIVNDFQKGDIAEGYSVSREKKESFPLTVTSAQKNPTAFYLCASSSRLAGGINEQFFGPGTRLTVL.